This T cell receptor beta chain was profiled in a study of cytomegalovirus exposure and HLA in healthy donors. General study results and limits: According to the study, roughly 160 TCR beta chains were cytomegalovirus-associated. TCR clusters originating in the first cohort tended to co-occur in the approximately 120 validation repertoires, according to a later analysis.

For this clone: Its antigen is as yet unknown.

The assay was immunoSEQ multiplex PCR, and TCRdb's table has in-frame clones only and misses some. Of 250,000 to 350,000 clones in the sample, around 87% were seen once. Trimming shortened V by 6 bases and J by 5 bases, and 14 bases separated the two germline ends. The germline V gene encodes CDR1 MNHEY and CDR2 SMNVEV (reference sequence). The CDR3 consists of 13 residues. The source of this sequence is a woman younger than 35 in good health and CMV-seronegative. The specimen was PBMCs. The chain is built from TRBV27 and TRBJ2-7; D is ambiguous. CDR3 sequence: CASSLGSTNEQYF. In DNA, the CDR3 is TGTGCCAGCAGCCTAGGTAGTACGAACGAGCAGTACTTC.